These T cell receptor beta chains were read from a single sample in a study of Graves' ophthalmopathy and Graves' hyperthyroidism. Using its own MiXCR run on the multiplex PCR reads, TCRdb lists one record per CDR3 protein. Among 680,000 or so distinct CDR3 sequences listed, 20% to 25% were seen once. Source material: peripheral blood. Every receptor here comes from a woman between 18 and 30 years old with stable Graves' hyperthyroidism. Some clones in this sample may be carry-over from other donors' samples. CDR3s include the opening cysteine and the closing phenylalanine or tryptophan. The D gene is left open where the match is weak. Clone size, where shown, is once, few, many, or a class for clones that have expanded.

clone_size d_call j_call v_call cdr3_nt cdr3_aa
many TRBD1 TRBJ1-1 TRBV19 TGTGCCAGTAGGAACCCAGGGACAGGGGATGCTTTCTTT CASRNPGTGDAFF
many . TRBJ2-7 TRBV6-2/TRBV6-3 TGTGCCAGCACCTTAGACCCTATCTACGAGCAGTACTTC CASTLDPIYEQYF
many TRBD1 TRBJ1-2 TRBV2 TGTGCCAGCAGTGTCCGACAGGGAGATGGCTACACCTTC CASSVRQGDGYTF
. . TRBJ1-2 TRBV24-1 TGTGCCACCAGTGATTTGGACCACGGCTACACCTTC CATSDLDHGYTF
many TRBD1 TRBJ1-5 TRBV6-2/TRBV6-3 TGTGCCAGCAGTCCGATCAGGGGGGGCAGTCAGCCCCAGCATTTT CASSPIRGGSQPQHF
many . TRBJ1-2 TRBV5-1 TGCGCCAGCAGCGCCGGGACGGTATTGATTGGCTACACCTTC CASSAGTVLIGYTF
. . TRBJ1-2 TRBV28 TGTGCCAGCAGTTCGGAGTTGTCTCTCTATGGCTACACCTTC CASSSELSLYGYTF
. . TRBJ1-2 TRBV19 TGTGCCACCGAGGATTACTATGGCTACACCTTC CATEDYYGYTF
. TRBD2 TRBJ2-2 TRBV30 TGTGCCTGGAGTGTATTAGCGGGAGGGACCGGGGAGCTGTTTTTT CAWSVLAGGTGELFF
. TRBD1 TRBJ2-7 TRBV11-2 TGTGCCAGCAGCCGTACGACAGGGGGCCTATACGAGCAGTACTTC CASSRTTGGLYEQYF
many . TRBJ1-5 TRBV12-3/TRBV12-4 TGTGCCAGCAGTAAGGACCAAAGCAGCAATCAGCCCCAGCATTTT CASSKDQSSNQPQHF
many TRBD2 TRBJ2-7 TRBV7-3 TGTGCCAGCAGCTTAAAATCGGGGGGGCGAGGCGAGCAGTACTTC CASSLKSGGRGEQYF
many . TRBJ1-5 TRBV12-3/TRBV12-4 TGTGCCAGCAGCAGCTCCAACAATCAGCCCCAGCATTTT CASSSSNNQPQHF
few . TRBJ1-2 TRBV9 TGTGCCAGCAGCGTAGGAGATGCTAACTATGGCTACACCTTC CASSVGDANYGYTF
. . TRBJ2-5 TRBV6-1 TGTGCCAGCGGTCTGACCGGGACCCCCGGAGAGACCCAGTACTTC CASGLTGTPGETQYF
once TRBD1 TRBJ1-6 TRBV6-1 TGTGCCAGCACCCTCCTCACTAGGGGGCAGGAATCACCCCTCCACTTT CASTLLTRGQESPLHF
. . TRBJ2-5 TRBV20-1 TGCAGTGCTAGAGTTCGACTCGAAGAGACCCAGTACTTC CSARVRLEETQYF
many . TRBJ1-1 TRBV5-1 TGCGCCAGCAGAACTCACCTGAACAGGGACACTGAAGCTTTCTTT CASRTHLNRDTEAFF
many . TRBJ1-1 TRBV5-1 TGCGCCAGCAGCCAGCTCCGGGAAGAAGCTTTCTTT CASSQLREEAFF
. . TRBJ1-5 TRBV20-1 TGCAGTGCTACCCTAGAACAGAGCAATCAGCCCCAGCATTTT CSATLEQSNQPQHF
few . TRBJ1-6 TRBV11-3 TGTGCCAGCAGCGATTCGCAGGATTCACCCCTCCACTTT CASSDSQDSPLHF
. . TRBJ1-2 TRBV6-5 TGTGCCAGCAGTTACGGGATGGGGTATGGCTACACCTTC CASSYGMGYGYTF
. . TRBJ1-1 TRBV4-1 TGCGCCAGCAGCCATCCAAGGGGCAGAAACACTGAAGCTTTCTTT CASSHPRGRNTEAFF